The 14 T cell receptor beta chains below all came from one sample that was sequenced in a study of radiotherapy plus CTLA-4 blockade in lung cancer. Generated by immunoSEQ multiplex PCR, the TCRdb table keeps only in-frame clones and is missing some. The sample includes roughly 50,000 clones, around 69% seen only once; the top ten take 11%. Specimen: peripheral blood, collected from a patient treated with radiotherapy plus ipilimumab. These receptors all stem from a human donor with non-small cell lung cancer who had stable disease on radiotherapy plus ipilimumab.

In DNA, the CDR3 is TGCGCCAGCAGCCAAGTAGGAGGGCTGGAAACTGAAGCTTTCTTT. Its protein product is CASSQVGGLETEAFF. This chain joins TRBV4-1 and TRBJ1-1; D is ambiguous. The length of the CDR3 is 15 residues. Deletions cut 1 base from V and 5 bases from J, with 14 bases between. Germline-derived CDR1 and CDR2 are MGHRA and YSYEKL.

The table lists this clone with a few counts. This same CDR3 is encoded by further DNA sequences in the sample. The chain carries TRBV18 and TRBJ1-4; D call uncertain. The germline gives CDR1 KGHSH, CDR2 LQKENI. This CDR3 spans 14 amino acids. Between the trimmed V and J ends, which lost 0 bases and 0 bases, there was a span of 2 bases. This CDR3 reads CASSPPTTNEKLFF. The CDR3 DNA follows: TGTGCCAGCTCACCACCGACAACTAATGAAAAACTGTTTTTT.

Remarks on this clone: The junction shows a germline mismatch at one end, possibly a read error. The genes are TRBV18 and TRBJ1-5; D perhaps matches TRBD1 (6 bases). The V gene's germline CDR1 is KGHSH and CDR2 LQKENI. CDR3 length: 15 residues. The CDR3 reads CASSPQDSRNQPQHF. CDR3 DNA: TGTGCCAGCTCACCACAGGACAGCCGCAACCAGCCCCAGCATTTT.

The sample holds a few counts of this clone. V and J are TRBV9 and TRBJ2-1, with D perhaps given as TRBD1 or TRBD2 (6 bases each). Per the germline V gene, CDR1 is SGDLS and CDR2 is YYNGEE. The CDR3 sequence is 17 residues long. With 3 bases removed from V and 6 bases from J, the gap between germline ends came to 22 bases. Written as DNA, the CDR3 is TGTGCCAGCAGCGCCTCTTCGCGGAGGGGGGCCGGCAATGAGCAGTTCTTC. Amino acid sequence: CASSASSRRGAGNEQFF.

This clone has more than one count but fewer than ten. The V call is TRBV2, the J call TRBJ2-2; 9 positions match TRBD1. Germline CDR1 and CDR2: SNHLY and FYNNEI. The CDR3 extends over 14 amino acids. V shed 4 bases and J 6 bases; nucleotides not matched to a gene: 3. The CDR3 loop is CASSADRGSGELFF. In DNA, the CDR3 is TGTGCCAGCAGTGCGGACAGGGGTTCCGGGGAGCTGTTTTTT.

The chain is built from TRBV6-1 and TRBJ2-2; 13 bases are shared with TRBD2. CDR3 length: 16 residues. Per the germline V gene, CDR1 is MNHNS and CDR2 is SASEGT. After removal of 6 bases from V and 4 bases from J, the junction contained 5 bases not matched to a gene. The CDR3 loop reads CASRELAGGRTGELFF. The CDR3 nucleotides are TGTGCCAGCAGGGAACTAGCGGGGGGGCGCACCGGGGAGCTGTTTTTT.

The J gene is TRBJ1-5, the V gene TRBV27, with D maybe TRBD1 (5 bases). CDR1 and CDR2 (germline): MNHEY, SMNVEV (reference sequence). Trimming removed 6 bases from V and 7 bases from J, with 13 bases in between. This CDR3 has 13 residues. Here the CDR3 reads CASRVGVGQPQHF. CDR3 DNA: TGTGCCAGCAGGGTAGGGGTCGGGCAGCCCCAGCATTTT.

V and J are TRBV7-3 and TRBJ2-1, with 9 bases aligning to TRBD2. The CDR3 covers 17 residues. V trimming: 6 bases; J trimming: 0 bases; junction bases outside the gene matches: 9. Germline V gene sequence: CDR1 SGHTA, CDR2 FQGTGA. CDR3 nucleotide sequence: TGTGCCAGCAGAAAAAGCGGGGGGCTTTACTCCTACAATGAGCAGTTCTTC. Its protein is CASRKSGGLYSYNEQFF.

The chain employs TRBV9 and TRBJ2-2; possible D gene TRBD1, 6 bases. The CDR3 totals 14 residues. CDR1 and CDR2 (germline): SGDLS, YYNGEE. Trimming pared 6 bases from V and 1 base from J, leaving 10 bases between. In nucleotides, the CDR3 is TGTGCCAGCACAGACAGGCTGAACACCGGGGAGCTGTTTTTT. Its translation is CASTDRLNTGELFF.

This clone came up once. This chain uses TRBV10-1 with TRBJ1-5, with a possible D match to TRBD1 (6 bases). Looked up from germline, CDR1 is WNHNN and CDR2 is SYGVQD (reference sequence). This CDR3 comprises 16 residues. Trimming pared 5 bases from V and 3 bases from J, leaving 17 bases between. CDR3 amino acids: CASSPTRGANNQPQHF. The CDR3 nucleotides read TGCGCCAGCAGTCCCACCCGGGGGGCGAACAATCAGCCCCAGCATTTT.

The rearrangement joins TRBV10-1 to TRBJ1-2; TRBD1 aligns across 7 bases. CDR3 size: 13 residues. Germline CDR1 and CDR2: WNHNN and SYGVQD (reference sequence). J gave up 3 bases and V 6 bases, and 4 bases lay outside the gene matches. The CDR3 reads CASRLDRDYGYTF. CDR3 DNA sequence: TGCGCCAGCAGGCTAGACAGGGACTATGGCTACACCTTC.

CDR3 region: CASSLGGARDEKLFF. For the CDR3, the DNA is TGTGCCAGCAGCTTGGGAGGGGCCCGTGATGAAAAACTGTTTTTT. The gene calls are TRBV5-4 and TRBJ1-4, with a possible D match to TRBD1 (5 bases). The CDR3 loop spans 15 amino acids. V was shortened by 0 bases and J by 6 bases, with 12 bases between the two germline ends. Germline lookup yields CDR1 SGHNT and CDR2 YYREEE (reference sequence). Full variable domain (outside the CDR3, taken from reference TRBV5-4 and TRBJ1-4): ETGVTQSPTHLIKTRGQQVTLRCSSQSGHNTVSWYQQALGQGPQFIFQYYREEENGRGNFPPRFSGLQFPNYSSELNVNALELDDSALYLCASSLGGARDEKLFFGSGTQLSVL.

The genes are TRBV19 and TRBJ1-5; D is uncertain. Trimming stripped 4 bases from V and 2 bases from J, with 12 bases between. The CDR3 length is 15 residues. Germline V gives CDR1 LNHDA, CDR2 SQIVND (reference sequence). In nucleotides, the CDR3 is TGTGCCAGTAGTAACGGGCGAAATGGCAATCAGCCCCAGCATTTT. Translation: CASSNGRNGNQPQHF.

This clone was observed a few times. In DNA, the CDR3 is TGTGCCAGCAGAGGGAACAGGGGAGGCTACGAGCAGTACTTC. Amino acids: CASRGNRGGYEQYF. This rearrangement joins TRBV6-1 to TRBJ2-7; weak D call: TRBD1 (7 bases). V lost 6 bases and J lost 3, with 15 bases in between. The CDR3 covers 14 residues. Looked up from germline, CDR1 is MNHNS and CDR2 is SASEGT.